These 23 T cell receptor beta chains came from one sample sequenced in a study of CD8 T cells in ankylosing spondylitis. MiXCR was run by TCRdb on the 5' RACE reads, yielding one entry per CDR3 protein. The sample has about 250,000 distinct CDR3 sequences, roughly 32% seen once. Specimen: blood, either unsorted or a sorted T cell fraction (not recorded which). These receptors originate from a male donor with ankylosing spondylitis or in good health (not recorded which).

CDR3 amino acids: CASSHNGQGGSPLHF. The CDR3, as DNA: TGCGCCAGCAGCCACAACGGACAGGGAGGTTCACCCCTCCACTTT. This chain uses TRBV5-1 with TRBJ1-6, with 8 bases fitting TRBD1. The length of the CDR3 is 15 residues. Trimming at V came to 4 bases and at J to 9 bases, leaving 9 bases not matched to a gene. Germline V gene sequence: CDR1 SGHRS, CDR2 YFSETQ.

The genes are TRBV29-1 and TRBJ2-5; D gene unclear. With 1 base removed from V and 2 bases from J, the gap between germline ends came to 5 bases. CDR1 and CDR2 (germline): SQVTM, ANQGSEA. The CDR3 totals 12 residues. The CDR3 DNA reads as TGCAGCGTTGAAGTCCGTCAAGAGACCCAGTACTTC. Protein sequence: CSVEVRQETQYF. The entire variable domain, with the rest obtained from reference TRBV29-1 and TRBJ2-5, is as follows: SAVISQKPSRDICQRGTSLTIQCQVDSQVTMMFWYRQQPGQSLTLIATANQGSEATYESGFVIDKFPISRPNLTFSTLTVSNMSPEDSSIYLCSVEVRQETQYFGPGTRLLVL.

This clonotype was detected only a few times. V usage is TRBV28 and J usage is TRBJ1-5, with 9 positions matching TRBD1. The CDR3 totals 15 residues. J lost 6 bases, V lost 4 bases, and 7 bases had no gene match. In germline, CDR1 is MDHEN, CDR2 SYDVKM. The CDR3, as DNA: TGTGCCAGCAGTTGGACAGGGGAGATTGGTCAGCCCCAGCATTTT. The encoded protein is CASSWTGEIGQPQHF.

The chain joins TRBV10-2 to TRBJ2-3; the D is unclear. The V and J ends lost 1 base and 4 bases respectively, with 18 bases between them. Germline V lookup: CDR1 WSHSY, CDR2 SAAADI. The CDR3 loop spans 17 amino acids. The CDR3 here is CASSEYKPAMGADTQYF. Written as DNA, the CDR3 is TGCGCCAGCAGTGAGTATAAGCCCGCGATGGGCGCAGATACGCAGTATTTT.

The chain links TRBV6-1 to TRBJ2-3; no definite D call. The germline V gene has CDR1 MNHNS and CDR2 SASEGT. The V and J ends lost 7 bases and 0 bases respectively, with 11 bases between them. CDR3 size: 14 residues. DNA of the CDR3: TGTGCCAGCAAGCAGGCCGCTAGCACAGATACGCAGTATTTT. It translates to CASKQAASTDTQYF.

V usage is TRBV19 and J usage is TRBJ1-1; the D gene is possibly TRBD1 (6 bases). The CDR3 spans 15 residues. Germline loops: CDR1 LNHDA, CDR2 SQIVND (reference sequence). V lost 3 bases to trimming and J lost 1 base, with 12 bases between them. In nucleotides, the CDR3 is TGTGCCAGTAGTATTACAGGGATCGCGAACACTGAAGCTTTCTTT. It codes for CASSITGIANTEAFF. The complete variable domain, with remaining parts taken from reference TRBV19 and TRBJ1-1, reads DGGITQSPKYLFRKEGQNVTLSCEQNLNHDAMYWYRQDPGQGLRLIYYSQIVNDFQKGDIAEGYSVSREKKESFPLTVTSAQKNPTAFYLCASSITGIANTEAFFGQGTRLTVV.

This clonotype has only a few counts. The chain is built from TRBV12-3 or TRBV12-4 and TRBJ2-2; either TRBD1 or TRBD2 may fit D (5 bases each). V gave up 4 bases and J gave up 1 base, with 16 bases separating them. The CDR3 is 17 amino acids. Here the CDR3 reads CASSYRQSGGNTGELFF. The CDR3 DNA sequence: TGTGCCAGCAGTTATCGGCAGAGTGGGGGGAACACCGGGGAGCTGTTTTTT.

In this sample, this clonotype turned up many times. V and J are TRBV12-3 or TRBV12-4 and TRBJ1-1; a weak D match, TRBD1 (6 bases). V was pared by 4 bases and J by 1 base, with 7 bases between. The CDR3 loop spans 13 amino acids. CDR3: CASSSTGNTEAFF. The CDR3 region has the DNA TGTGCCAGCAGTTCGACAGGGAACACTGAAGCTTTCTTT.

This chain's CDR3 is CASSQTDRASSYEQYF. The CDR3 bases are TGCGCCAGCAGCCAAACCGACAGGGCCAGCTCCTACGAGCAGTACTTC. The chain has TRBV4-1 and TRBJ2-7; 7 bases agree with TRBD1. After removal of 2 bases from V and 0 bases from J, the junction contained 7 bases not matched to a gene. The germline V gene has CDR1 MGHRA and CDR2 YSYEKL. The CDR3 runs 16 residues.

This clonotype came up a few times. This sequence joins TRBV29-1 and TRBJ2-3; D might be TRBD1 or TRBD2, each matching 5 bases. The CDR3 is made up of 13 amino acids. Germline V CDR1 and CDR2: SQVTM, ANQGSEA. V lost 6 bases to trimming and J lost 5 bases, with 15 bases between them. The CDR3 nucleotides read TGCAGCGTCGCAACCGGGACCCAAGATACGCAGTATTTT. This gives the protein CSVATGTQDTQYF.

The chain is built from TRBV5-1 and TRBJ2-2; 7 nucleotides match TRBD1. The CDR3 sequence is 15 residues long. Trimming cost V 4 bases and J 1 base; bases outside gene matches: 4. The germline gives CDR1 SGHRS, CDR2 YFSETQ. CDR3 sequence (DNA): TGCGCCAGCAGCCCGGGACAGCTGAACACCGGGGAGCTGTTTTTT. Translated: CASSPGQLNTGELFF.

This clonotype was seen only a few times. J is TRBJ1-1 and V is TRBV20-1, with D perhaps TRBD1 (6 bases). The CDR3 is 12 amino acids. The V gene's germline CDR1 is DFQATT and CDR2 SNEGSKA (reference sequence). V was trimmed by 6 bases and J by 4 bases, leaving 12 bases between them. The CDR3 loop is CSAHRVGTEAFF. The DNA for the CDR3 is TGCAGTGCGCACAGGGTGGGCACTGAAGCTTTCTTT.

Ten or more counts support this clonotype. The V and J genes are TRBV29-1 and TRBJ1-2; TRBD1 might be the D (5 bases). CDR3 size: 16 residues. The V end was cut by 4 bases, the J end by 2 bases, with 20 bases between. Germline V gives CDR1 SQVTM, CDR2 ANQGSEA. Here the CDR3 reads CSVVIGEGRPNYGYTF. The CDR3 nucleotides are TGCAGCGTTGTAATCGGAGAGGGACGACCCAACTATGGCTACACCTTC.

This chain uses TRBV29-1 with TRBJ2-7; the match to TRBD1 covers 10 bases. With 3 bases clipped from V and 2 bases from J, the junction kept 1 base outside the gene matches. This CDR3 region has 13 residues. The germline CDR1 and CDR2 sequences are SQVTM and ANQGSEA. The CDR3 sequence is CSVEGTGAYEQYF. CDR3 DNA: TGCAGCGTTGAGGGGACAGGGGCCTACGAGCAGTACTTC.

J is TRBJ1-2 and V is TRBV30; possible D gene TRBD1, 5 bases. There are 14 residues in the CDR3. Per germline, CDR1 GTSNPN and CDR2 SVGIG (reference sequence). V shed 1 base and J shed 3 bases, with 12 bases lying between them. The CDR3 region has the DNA TGTGCCTGGAGTGAGCAGCAGGGAGACTATGGCTACACCTTC. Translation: CAWSEQQGDYGYTF. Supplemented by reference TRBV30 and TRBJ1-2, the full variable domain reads SQTIHQWPATLVQPVGSPLSLECTVEGTSNPNLYWYRQAAGRGLQLLFYSVGIGQISSEVPQNLSASRPQDRQFILSSKKLLLSDSGFYLCAWSEQQGDYGYTFGSGTRLTVV.

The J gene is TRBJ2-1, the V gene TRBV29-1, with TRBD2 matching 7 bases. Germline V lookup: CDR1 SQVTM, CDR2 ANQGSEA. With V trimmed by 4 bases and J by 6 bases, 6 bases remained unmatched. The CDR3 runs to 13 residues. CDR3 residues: CSVAGGNLNEQFF. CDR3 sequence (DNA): TGCAGCGTTGCGGGGGGAAACCTCAATGAGCAGTTCTTC.

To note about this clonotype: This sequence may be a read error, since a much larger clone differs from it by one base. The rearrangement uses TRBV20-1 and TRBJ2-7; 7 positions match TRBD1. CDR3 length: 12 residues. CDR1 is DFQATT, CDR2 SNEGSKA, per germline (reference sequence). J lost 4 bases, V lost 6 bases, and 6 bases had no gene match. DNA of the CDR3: TGCAGTGCCCTGACAGGGCCTTACGAGCAGTACTTC. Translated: CSALTGPYEQYF.

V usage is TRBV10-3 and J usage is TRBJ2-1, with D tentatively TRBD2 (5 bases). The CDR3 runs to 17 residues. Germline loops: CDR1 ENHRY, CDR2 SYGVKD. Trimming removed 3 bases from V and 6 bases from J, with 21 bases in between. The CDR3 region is CAISEGGRGLDSNEQFF. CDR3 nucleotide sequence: TGTGCCATCAGTGAAGGAGGCCGTGGACTGGATTCCAATGAGCAGTTCTTC.

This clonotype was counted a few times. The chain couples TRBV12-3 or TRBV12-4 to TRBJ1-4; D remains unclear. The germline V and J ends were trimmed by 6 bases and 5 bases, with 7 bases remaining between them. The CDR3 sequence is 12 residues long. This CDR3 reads CASRSRNEKLFF. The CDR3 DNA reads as TGTGCCAGCAGATCCAGAAATGAAAAACTGTTTTTT.

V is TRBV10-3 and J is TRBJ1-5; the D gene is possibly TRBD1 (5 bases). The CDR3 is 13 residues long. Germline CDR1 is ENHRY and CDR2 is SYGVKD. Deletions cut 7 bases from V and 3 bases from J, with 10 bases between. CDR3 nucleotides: TGTGCCATCAACCAGGGCTCCAATCAGCCCCAGCATTTT. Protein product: CAINQGSNQPQHF.

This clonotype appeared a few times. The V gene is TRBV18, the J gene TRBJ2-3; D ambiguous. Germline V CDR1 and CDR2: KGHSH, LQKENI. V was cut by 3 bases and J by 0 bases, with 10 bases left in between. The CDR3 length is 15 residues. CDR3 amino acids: CASSPLSGSTDTQYF. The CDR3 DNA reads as TGTGCCAGCTCACCGCTTTCCGGGAGCACAGATACGCAGTATTTT. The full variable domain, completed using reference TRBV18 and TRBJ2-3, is NAGVMQNPRHLVRRRGQEARLRCSPMKGHSHVYWYRQLPEEGLKFMVYLQKENIIDESGMPKERFSAEFPKEGPSILRIQQVVRGDSAAYFCASSPLSGSTDTQYFGPGTRLTVL.

The CDR3 loop is CASSLRGWRGTGQPQHF. The CDR3 DNA reads TGTGCCAGCAGTTTGCGGGGGTGGAGGGGGACCGGTCAGCCCCAGCATTTT. The chain combines TRBV28 with TRBJ1-5; D possibly corresponds to TRBD1 (6 bases). There are 17 residues in the CDR3. The germline gives CDR1 MDHEN, CDR2 SYDVKM. V lost 3 bases and J 6 bases, leaving 21 bases between the germline ends.

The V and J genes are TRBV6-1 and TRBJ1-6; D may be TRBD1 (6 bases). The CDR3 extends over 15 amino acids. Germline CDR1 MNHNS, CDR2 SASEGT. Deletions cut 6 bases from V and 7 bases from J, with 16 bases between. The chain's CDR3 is CASRGGGGANSPLHF. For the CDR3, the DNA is TGTGCCAGCAGAGGGGGAGGGGGAGCAAATTCACCCCTCCACTTT.